This T cell receptor beta chain emerged from a study of Tregs in tolerant kidney transplant recipients. The study's findings and limits: Biological reproducibility was not directly addressed, but technical replication error appeared minimal. Activated donor B cell expansion appeared to reveal the most relevant donor-specific TCRbeta repertoire. Few patients were studied, so findings need validation in larger groups. Antigen-driven expansion was suggested because donor-specific Tregs expanded more than all Tregs in tolerant patients.

Assay: immunoSEQ multiplex PCR; the TCRdb copy retains only in-frame clones and omits some. The specimen's table records more than 6,000 clones. Related graft donors supplied nonmyeloablative bone marrow transplants, and mixed chimerism was transient. In germline, CDR1 is SGDLS, CDR2 YYNGEE. This CDR3 region has 15 residues. V gave up 3 bases and J gave up 4 bases, with 16 bases separating them. This clone is called medium-sized (0.01 to 0.1%) based on its frequency. The antigen is undetermined. The read ends 3 residues early relative to the CDR3; the germline J gene fills the gap. Sequences were derived from CD4+ T cells from blood (PBMCs), sampled 6 months after the transplant. This receptor was taken from a human patient who received a combined kidney and bone marrow transplant. Among the T cells, some may be from the graft donor. This chain connects TRBV9 to TRBJ1-1, with a weak D call TRBD1 (6 bases). Here the CDR3 reads CASSELEGESTEAFF. CDR3 DNA, as far as it was read: TGTGCCAGCAGCGAGCTGGAGGGGGAGAGCACTGAA.